The present T cell receptor (beta chain) was sequenced within a study of blood T cell repertoires in COVID-19. Study-level information: Specimens from acute and convalescent COVID-19 originated in the United States, Italy and Spain. T cells, B-cell-depleted T cells, or PBMCs provided the cDNA or gDNA that served as material.

Original data processing: Reference gene primer amplification gave estimated nucleated cell counts. The table came from immunoSEQ multiplex PCR; TCRdb's copy has only in-frame clones and leaves some out. D and trimming were read from the DNA, whereas the V and J calls and clone size are those reported in that table. The data contain under 250,000 clones, roughly 80% of them singletons. The germline V gene has CDR1 SNHLY and CDR2 FYNNEI. This CDR3 spans 14 amino acids. After removal of 8 bases from V and 4 bases from J, the junction contained 11 bases not matched to a gene. The rearrangement joins TRBV2 to TRBJ2-7; 7 bases are shared with TRBD1. Specimen: peripheral blood. This receptor was taken from a man older than 75 with acute or convalescent COVID-19. In nucleotides, the CDR3 is TGTGCCAGCTACGACAGGGCTCCGCAATACGAGCAGTACTTC. Translating it yields CASYDRAPQYEQYF.